These 7 T cell receptor beta chains were all obtained from the same sample, sequenced in a study of T-cell reconstitution after alpha-beta-depleted transplantation in children. As it was prepared, the TCRbeta library received unique molecular identifiers. TCRdb reanalysed the PCR reads using MiXCR and keeps one entry per CDR3 protein. The table shows some 300,000 distinct CDR3 sequences, with around 10% occurring only once. Source: PBMCs, taken before TCRalphabeta/CD19-depleted stem cell transplant. The origin of the receptors is a boy under three years old with acute myeloid leukemia, due to receive a stem cell transplant.

This clonotype has more than one count but fewer than ten. The CDR3 spells CASSPAGTNTDTQYF. The CDR3 DNA sequence: TGTGCCAGCAGCCCCGCCGGGACTAACACAGATACGCAGTATTTT. The chain recombines TRBV11-3 with TRBJ2-3, with TRBD2 identical over 7 bases. V was pared by 5 bases and J by 2 bases, with 7 bases of the junction left unmatched. Germline CDR1 SGHNT, CDR2 YENEEA. The CDR3 length is 15 residues.

In this sample, this clonotype turned up many times. The chain employs TRBV9 and TRBJ2-7; 7 bases fit TRBD1. The CDR3 totals 16 residues. The V and J ends lost 4 bases and 1 base, in that order; junction bases with no gene match: 11. Germline lookup yields CDR1 SGDLS and CDR2 YYNGEE. CDR3 protein: CASSLGKDRPSYEQYF. For the CDR3, the DNA is TGTGCCAGCAGCTTAGGGAAGGACAGGCCTTCCTACGAGCAGTACTTC.

This clonotype was recorded at least ten times. This chain connects TRBV23-1 to TRBJ1-6; 10 bases agree with TRBD1. TRBV23-1 is an ORF for which the function is uncertain. The CDR3 sequence is 18 residues long. V gave up 3 bases and J gave up 8 bases; unmatched junction bases: 13. CDR3 bases: TGCGCCAGCAGTCATCCCCCCACGGGACAGGGGAGCGATTCACCCCTCCACTTT. It translates to CASSHPPTGQGSDSPLHF.

This clonotype was seen at least ten times. The J gene is TRBJ1-1, the V gene TRBV12-3 or TRBV12-4; D remains ambiguous. With 8 bases removed from V and 0 bases from J, the gap between germline ends came to 7 bases. This CDR3 is 12 amino acids long. The CDR3 reads CASGRLNTEAFF. The CDR3 region has the DNA TGTGCCAGCGGGAGATTGAACACTGAAGCTTTCTTT.

V usage is TRBV6-5 and J usage is TRBJ2-3; 7 bases line up with TRBD2. The CDR3 is made up of 15 amino acids. The V and J ends lost 0 bases and 2 bases, in that order; junction bases with no gene match: 2. Germline V lookup: CDR1 MNHEY, CDR2 SVGAGI. Here the CDR3 reads CASSYSGLLTDTQYF. The CDR3 DNA reads as TGTGCCAGCAGTTACTCGGGACTACTCACAGATACGCAGTATTTT.

This clonotype was seen many times. The gene calls are TRBV28 and TRBJ2-3; D gene uncertain. The germline V gene encodes CDR1 MDHEN and CDR2 SYDVKM. This CDR3 has 15 residues. V gave up 4 bases and J gave up 2 bases, with 13 bases separating them. CDR3: CASSSPPKTTDTQYF. The CDR3 DNA is TGTGCCAGCAGTTCGCCGCCAAAGACCACAGATACGCAGTATTTT.

This clonotype was observed many times. The chain is built from TRBV28 and TRBJ2-5, with D perhaps matching TRBD1 or TRBD2 (5 bases each). V was pared by 3 bases and J by 3 bases, with 11 bases between. Germline-derived CDR1 and CDR2 are MDHEN and SYDVKM. The CDR3 totals 14 residues. For the CDR3, the DNA is TGTGCCAGCAGTTTCCGGGGCGTTAAAGAGACCCAGTACTTC. It encodes CASSFRGVKETQYF.